The 4 T cell receptor beta chains given below trace back to one sample, sequenced in a study of T cell changes during pregnancy in multiple sclerosis (dated by TCRdb to about 2019). The library was produced with the immunoSEQ multiplex PCR assay. TCRdb provides this immuneACCESS table in a form limited to in-frame rearrangements. Some clones are lacking; in checked studies, under half of them reflect an unresolved V gene, and why the rest are absent is not known. The sample table records 69,000 or so clones; roughly 88% of these occur just once. The ten largest clones take up roughly 1.5% of the sample. This material consisted of peripheral blood, taken in the third trimester of pregnancy. The receptors come from a female donor with multiple sclerosis, enrolled in a pregnancy study.

The V and J genes are TRBV2 and TRBJ2-5, with D maybe TRBD2 (7 bases). Germline CDR1 is SNHLY and CDR2 is FYNNEI. CDR3 length equals 14 residues. With 6 bases removed from V and 1 base from J, the gap between germline ends came to 12 bases. This CDR3 reads CASSAGGPQETQYF. CDR3 DNA sequence: TGTGCCAGCAGCGCCGGGGGGCCCCAAGAGACCCAGTACTTC.

This rearrangement joins TRBV6-5 to TRBJ2-1; 9 positions agree with TRBD1. CDR1 and CDR2 (germline): MNHEY, SVGAGI. The CDR3 runs 14 residues. V shed 2 bases and J 4 bases; nucleotides not matched to a gene: 0. In DNA, the CDR3 is TGTGCCAGCAGTTACGGACAGGGGTACAATGAGCAGTTCTTC. It codes for CASSYGQGYNEQFF.

This chain connects TRBV27 to TRBJ2-7; TRBD2 matches at 8 bases. The CDR3 consists of 16 residues. The ends lost 6 bases at V and 2 bases at J; junction bases unmatched: 12. CDR1 and CDR2 from the germline V gene are MNHEY and SMNVEV (reference sequence). This CDR3 is CASSPILAGYTYEQYF. In DNA form, the CDR3 reads TGTGCCAGCAGCCCCATATTAGCGGGGTATACCTACGAGCAGTACTTC.

The chain carries TRBV7-2 and TRBJ2-1, with 7 bases identical to TRBD1. Germline V CDR1 and CDR2: SGHTA, FQGNSA. This CDR3 has 18 residues. Germline trimming cut 2 bases from V and 0 bases from J; bases unmatched to any gene: 10. The CDR3 region is CASSLRGPTGSSYNEQFF. In DNA, the CDR3 is TGTGCCAGCAGCTTAAGGGGGCCCACGGGGAGCTCCTACAATGAGCAGTTCTTC.